What follows is one TCR beta chain and its context. This record belongs to a study of T-cell memory formation after mild COVID-19. MiXCR, applied by TCRdb to the 5' RACE reads, yields one record per CDR3 protein. In the table there are 350,000 to 450,000 distinct CDR3 sequences, 25% to 30% of which are singletons. Sequenced sample: PBMCs or a T cell subset sorted from them (not recorded which). The origin of this receptor is an adult woman who had mild COVID-19 (a few samples of this study predate the infection). Cell type and time point are not known.

CDR3 residues: CASSVALSGGADEQFF. Written as DNA, the CDR3 is TGTGCCAGCAGCGTAGCTTTGAGCGGGGGGGCCGATGAGCAGTTCTTC. The chain has TRBV9 and TRBJ2-1; TRBD2 matches 10 bases. The CDR3 has 16 residues. V dropped 0 bases and J dropped 8; count of bases not matched to a gene: 8. CDR1 and CDR2 from the germline V gene are SGDLS and YYNGEE.